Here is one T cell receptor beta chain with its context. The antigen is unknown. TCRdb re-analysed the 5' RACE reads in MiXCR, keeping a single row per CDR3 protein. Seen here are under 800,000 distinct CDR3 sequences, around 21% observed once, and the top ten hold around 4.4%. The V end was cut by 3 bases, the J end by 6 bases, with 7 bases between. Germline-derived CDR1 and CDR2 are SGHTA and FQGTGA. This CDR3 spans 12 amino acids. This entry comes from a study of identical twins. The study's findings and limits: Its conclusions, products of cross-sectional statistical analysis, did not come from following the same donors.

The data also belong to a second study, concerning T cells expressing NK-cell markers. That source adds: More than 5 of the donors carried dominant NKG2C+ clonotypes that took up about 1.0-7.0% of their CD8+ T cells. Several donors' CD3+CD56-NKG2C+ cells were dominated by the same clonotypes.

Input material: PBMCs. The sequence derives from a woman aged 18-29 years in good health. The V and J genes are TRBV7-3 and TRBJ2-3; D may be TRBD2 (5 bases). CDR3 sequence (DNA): TGTGCCAGCAGCTTTCCGGGGGATACGCAGTATTTT. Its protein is CASSFPGDTQYF.